These T cell receptor beta chains were read from a single sample in a study of T-cell memory formation after mild COVID-19. Using its own MiXCR run on the 5' RACE reads, TCRdb lists one record per CDR3 protein. The sample includes a few hundred thousand distinct CDR3 sequences, about 22% seen only once; the top ten take roughly 8.1%. Sequencing input: PBMCs or a T cell subset sorted from them (not recorded which). These receptor sequences come from an adult woman who had mild COVID-19 (a few samples of this study predate the infection). Cell type and time point are not known. CDR3s include the opening cysteine and the closing phenylalanine or tryptophan.

TRBJ1-2,TRBV7-9,CASSFSARVYGYTF
TRBJ1-4,TRBV5-1,CARRDCKRPEKLFF
TRBJ1-1,TRBV24-1,CATSAPGENTEAFF
TRBJ2-7,TRBV6-6,CASSYSAGVGSYEQYF
TRBJ1-5,TRBV5-5,CASSLKPDYSNQPQHF
TRBJ2-7,TRBV24-1,CATETDTYEQYF
TRBJ1-4,TRBV4-1,CASSQAPGQGYEKLFF
TRBJ1-5,TRBV19,CGAGGGNQPQHF
TRBJ2-7,TRBV5-1,CASSSRLQGSLSYEQYF
TRBJ2-5,TRBV7-9,CASSAGQQETQYF
TRBJ1-5,TRBV6-1,CASSTGVRDQPQHF
TRBJ2-7,TRBV7-9,CASSPQLAGSYEQYF
TRBJ1-5,TRBV20-1,CSARGASNQPQHF
TRBJ1-1,TRBV5-4,CASSLDFWNGNTEAFF
TRBJ1-5,TRBV28,CASSASGFFSNQPQHF
TRBJ1-2,TRBV2,CASRGRTEVNYGYTF
TRBJ1-2,TRBV20-1,CSAREGRNGYTF
TRBJ2-5,TRBV5-6,CASISQGQETQYF
TRBJ2-5,TRBV12-3/TRBV12-4,CASSWGPEETQYF
TRBJ2-1,TRBV7-7,CASSPDDRSYNEQFF
TRBJ1-6,TRBV5-6,CASSWGRLDSPLHF
TRBJ1-5,TRBV28,CASTGRGGNQPQHF
TRBJ1-6,TRBV7-8,CATSLAVDYSPLHF
TRBJ1-1,TRBV7-9,CASSLRDYVEAFF
TRBJ1-6,TRBV12-3/TRBV12-4,CASSSRGVSPLHF
TRBJ2-1,TRBV7-3,CASSDGTYNEQFF
TRBJ1-4,TRBV12-3/TRBV12-4,CASSSGRTFGEKLFF
TRBJ1-4,TRBV5-1,CASSLEGTTAAEKLFF
TRBJ2-7,TRBV7-9,CASSVTWDSNSYEQYF
TRBJ2-5,TRBV6-2/TRBV6-3,CASTNPQETQYF
TRBJ2-7,TRBV6-1,CASSEVGGYEQYF
TRBJ2-7,TRBV6-5,CASSYSSRLGQGRYEQYF
TRBJ2-4,TRBV4-1,CASSQVEVGTGPTNIQYF
TRBJ2-2,TRBV7-3,CASRPGQGAGELFF
TRBJ2-1,TRBV21-1,CASSQVPGGLNEQFF
TRBJ2-2,TRBV24-1,CATSGEGFLPNTGELFF
TRBJ2-1,TRBV5-1,CASSLGGGNFQYNEQFF
TRBJ2-7,TRBV2,CASITDLGRDDEQYF
TRBJ2-7,TRBV7-9,CASSFPGLAAEQYF
TRBJ2-5,TRBV7-8,CASSLEGLSEETQYF
TRBJ1-2,TRBV20-1,CSARPAGYTF
TRBJ2-1,TRBV30,CAWSGGESEVLFF
TRBJ1-1,TRBV5-1,CASSLAQGVTEAFF
TRBJ2-1,TRBV4-3,CASSPQGKSYNEQFF
TRBJ2-2,TRBV4-3,CASSQDPTKRRVTGELFF